In this sample, the clone carrying this T cell receptor beta chain turned up a few times. Germline CDR1 SNHLY, CDR2 FYNNEI. With 7 bases clipped from V and 7 bases from J, the junction kept 10 bases outside the gene matches. The CDR3 spans 14 residues. At collection, donors were nominally healthy, but unrecorded immune exposures were probable. The data derive from a study of cytomegalovirus exposure and HLA in healthy donors. PCR was performed using 60 Vbeta and 13 Jbeta primers. Generated by immunoSEQ multiplex PCR, the TCRdb table keeps only in-frame clones and is missing some. Counted here are 150,000 or so clones, around 77% occurring once; the ten biggest clones make up about 1.5%.

The TCR sequence derives from a woman between 25 and 40 years old in good health and CMV-seronegative. V usage is TRBV2 and J usage is TRBJ2-1; 7 bases line up with TRBD2. Sequenced: PBMCs. The CDR3 region is CASKGVRGGNEQFF. The CDR3 coding sequence is TGTGCCAGCAAAGGGGTGAGGGGAGGGAATGAGCAGTTCTTC.